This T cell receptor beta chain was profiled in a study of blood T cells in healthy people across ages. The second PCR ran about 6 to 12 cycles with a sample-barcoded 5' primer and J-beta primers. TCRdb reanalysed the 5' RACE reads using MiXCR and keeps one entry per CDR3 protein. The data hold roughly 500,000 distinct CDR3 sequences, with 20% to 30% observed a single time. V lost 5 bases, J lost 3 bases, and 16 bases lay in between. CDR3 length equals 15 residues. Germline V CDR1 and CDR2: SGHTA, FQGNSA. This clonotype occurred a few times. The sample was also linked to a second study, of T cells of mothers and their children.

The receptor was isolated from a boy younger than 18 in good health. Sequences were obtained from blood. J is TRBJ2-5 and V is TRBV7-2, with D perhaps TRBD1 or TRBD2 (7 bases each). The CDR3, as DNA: TGTGCCAGCAGCCAGGGGGGGGGTCGAGAAGAGACCCAGTACTTC. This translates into CASSQGGGREETQYF. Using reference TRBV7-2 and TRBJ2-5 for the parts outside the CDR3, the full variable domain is GAGVSQSPSNKVTEKGKDVELRCDPISGHTALYWYRQSLGQGLEFLIYFQGNSAPDKSGLPSDRFSAERTGGSVSTLTIQRTQQEDSAVYLCASSQGGGREETQYFGPGTRLLVL.